This passage covers 10 T cell receptor beta chains from one sample sequenced in a study of OX40 agonist ivuxolimab in advanced cancers. Method: immunoSEQ multiplex PCR; TCRdb's copy keeps in-frame clones and lacks some. Here the sample spans some 73,000 clones, about 88% being singletons. The sample in question was CD4+ or CD8+ T cells sorted from blood, obtained in a trial of the OX40 agonist ivuxolimab. The receptors come from an adult with an advanced solid tumor such as melanoma, head and neck, liver or kidney cancer.

The CDR3 DNA reads as TGTGCCAGCAGCTTGGGGACTCACAGCGCCTACGAGCAGTACTTC. It is translated as CASSLGTHSAYEQYF. The chain is built from TRBV5-6 and TRBJ2-7, with TRBD2 as a possible D gene (5 bases). CDR3 length: 15 residues. The V end lost 0 bases, the J end lost 2 bases, and 12 bases lay between the germline ends. Germline loops: CDR1 SGHDT, CDR2 YYEEEE.

The chain employs TRBV29-1 and TRBJ2-5; the D gene is possibly TRBD1 (7 bases). V was clipped by 5 bases and J by 4 bases, with 11 bases between them. The CDR3 loop spans 12 amino acids. CDR1 and CDR2 from the germline V gene are SQVTM and ANQGSEA. For the CDR3, the DNA is TGCAGCGTTCCTCAGGGGGGAGAGACCCAGTACTTC. Amino acids: CSVPQGGETQYF.

The gene calls are TRBV27 and TRBJ2-1, with D unresolved. The CDR3 has 14 amino acids. Between the trimmed V and J ends, which lost 3 bases and 6 bases, there was a span of 12 bases. Germline V gene lookup returns CDR1 MNHEY and CDR2 SMNVEV (reference sequence). The CDR3 loop is CASSLAPRSNEQFF. Written as DNA, the CDR3 is TGTGCCAGCAGTTTGGCACCCCGAAGCAATGAGCAGTTCTTC.

The gene calls are TRBV6-5 and TRBJ2-7; weak D call: TRBD1 (6 bases). This CDR3 has 13 amino acids. The germline CDR1 and CDR2 sequences are MNHEY and SVGAGI. V lost 2 bases to trimming and J lost 5 bases, with 10 bases between them. CDR3 in amino acids: CASSYAYRDEQYF. The CDR3 DNA sequence: TGTGCCAGCAGTTACGCCTACAGGGACGAGCAGTACTTC.

This clone was recorded once. J is TRBJ1-1 and V is TRBV30, with D unclear. Trimming removed 2 bases at V and 1 base at J, with 11 bases between. The CDR3 runs 14 residues. The germline CDR1 and CDR2 sequences are GTSNPN and SVGIG (reference sequence). The CDR3 DNA reads as TGTGCCTGGAGTACCCGACCGGGGAACACTGAAGCTTTCTTT. It specifies CAWSTRPGNTEAFF.

This clone was counted a few times. The chain joins TRBV18 to TRBJ1-1; weak D call: TRBD1 (5 bases). Germline V gene sequence: CDR1 KGHSH, CDR2 LQKENI. The CDR3 consists of 13 residues. Between the trimmed V and J ends, which lost 6 bases and 4 bases, there was a span of 12 bases. The CDR3 region has the DNA TGTGCCAGCTCCGGGGCGGGGTCCACTGAAGCTTTCTTT. Amino acids: CASSGAGSTEAFF.

V and J are TRBV7-2 and TRBJ2-3, with D perhaps matching TRBD2 (6 bases). Germline values: CDR1 SGHTA, CDR2 FQGNSA. The CDR3 has 15 residues. Trimming shortened V by 3 bases and J by 9 bases, and 19 bases separated the two germline ends. CDR3 loop: CASSFIGGAQTTQYF. The CDR3 nucleotides read TGTGCCAGCAGCTTTATCGGAGGGGCCCAGACGACGCAGTATTTT.

V usage is TRBV28 and J usage is TRBJ2-6, with a tentative D call TRBD2 (7 bases). V was cut by 7 bases and J by 0 bases, with 22 bases left in between. The CDR3 length is 19 residues. The germline V gene encodes CDR1 MDHEN and CDR2 SYDVKM. DNA of the CDR3: TGTGCCAGCACCTACCGGGGGGCAGGGGTCTACTCTGGGGCCAACGTCCTGACTTTC. Protein sequence: CASTYRGAGVYSGANVLTF.

The gene calls are TRBV4-1 and TRBJ1-2; the D is unclear. The CDR3 runs 16 residues. Germline V lookup: CDR1 MGHRA, CDR2 YSYEKL. V lost 0 bases, J lost 1 base, and 12 bases lay in between. This CDR3 reads CASSQDLGVLNYGYTF. As DNA, the CDR3 is TGCGCCAGCAGCCAAGATTTGGGTGTCCTTAACTATGGCTACACCTTC.

The chain has TRBV27 and TRBJ2-1; 9 nucleotides align to TRBD2. The V segment lost 5 bases and the J segment 7 bases; nucleotides outside the gene matches: 9. The CDR3 totals 15 residues. CDR1 is MNHEY and CDR2 is SMNVEV in the germline V gene (reference sequence). The CDR3: CASSEAGGPSNEQFF. The CDR3 DNA is TGTGCCAGCAGTGAGGCGGGAGGGCCCAGTAATGAGCAGTTCTTC.